These 18 T cell receptor beta chains share one sample of origin, sequenced in a study of cytomegalovirus exposure and HLA in healthy donors. The PCR was carried out with 60 Vbeta primers and 13 Jbeta primers. TCRdb keeps only in-frame clones here, not all; method: immunoSEQ multiplex PCR. The sample includes around 200,000 clones, around 81% seen only once; the top ten take more than 8.5%. The sample comprised PBMCs. The receptors were gathered from a woman between 50 and 59 years old in good health and CMV-seropositive.

The genes are TRBV9 and TRBJ1-1; D possibly corresponds to TRBD1 (6 bases). The CDR3 spans 19 residues. V was trimmed by 3 bases and J by 1 base, leaving 25 bases between them. The germline V gene encodes CDR1 SGDLS and CDR2 YYNGEE. CDR3 DNA sequence: TGTGCCAGCAGCGGAGACCTAGTTGGGGCCGGGACAACGAACACTGAAGCTTTCTTT. Encoded protein: CASSGDLVGAGTTNTEAFF.

V and J are TRBV7-2 and TRBJ2-7; the match to TRBD2 covers 8 bases. The CDR3 has 15 amino acids. V was pared by 5 bases and J by 0 bases, with 6 bases of the junction left unmatched. Looked up from germline, CDR1 is SGHTA and CDR2 is FQGNSA. The CDR3 is CASSPGGVSSYEQYF. CDR3 nucleotides: TGTGCCAGCAGCCCGGGGGGGGTGAGCTCCTACGAGCAGTACTTC.

The chain couples TRBV28 to TRBJ1-2; a possible D gene is TRBD1 (6 bases). CDR3 length: 11 amino acids. V shed 8 bases and J shed 5 bases, with 9 bases lying between them. In germline, CDR1 is MDHEN, CDR2 SYDVKM. The CDR3 is CASDTGYGYTF. The CDR3 coding sequence is TGTGCCAGCGACACAGGGTATGGCTACACCTTC.

V is TRBV7-2 and J is TRBJ2-2; D possibly corresponds to TRBD1 (6 bases). V shed 2 bases and J shed 2 bases, with 12 bases lying between them. Germline CDR1 and CDR2: SGHTA and FQGNSA. The CDR3 totals 16 residues. CDR3 region: CASSLSRQANTGELFF. For the CDR3, the DNA is TGTGCCAGCAGCTTATCTCGACAGGCTAACACCGGGGAGCTGTTTTTT.

The chain employs TRBV7-2 and TRBJ2-7; 13 bases map to TRBD2. The CDR3 has 16 residues. V dropped 5 bases and J dropped 3; count of bases not matched to a gene: 7. Germline V gene lookup returns CDR1 SGHTA and CDR2 FQGNSA. The CDR3 reads CASSLGLAGKSYEQYF. CDR3 nucleotides: TGTGCCAGCAGCCTGGGACTAGCGGGGAAGAGCTACGAGCAGTACTTC. Combining the CDR3 with reference TRBV7-2 and TRBJ2-7 gives the whole variable domain GAGVSQSPSNKVTEKGKDVELRCDPISGHTALYWYRQSLGQGLEFLIYFQGNSAPDKSGLPSDRFSAERTGGSVSTLTIQRTQQEDSAVYLCASSLGLAGKSYEQYFGPGTRLTVT.

The chain has TRBV27 and TRBJ2-7; D gene ambiguous. V dropped 5 bases and J dropped 3 bases, with 11 bases sitting between them. CDR1 MNHEY and CDR2 SMNVEV come from the germline V gene (reference sequence). The CDR3 is 13 residues long. CDR3 amino acids: CASSANNDYEQYF. The CDR3 bases are TGTGCCAGCAGTGCTAATAATGACTACGAGCAGTACTTC.

V and J are TRBV9 and TRBJ1-6, with D possibly being TRBD1 (6 bases). This CDR3 contains 15 residues. From germline, CDR1 is SGDLS and CDR2 YYNGEE. The V and J ends lost 4 bases and 9 bases respectively, with 17 bases between them. The CDR3 region is CASSTQQGMGSPLHF. As DNA, the CDR3 is TGTGCCAGCAGCACTCAACAGGGTATGGGTTCACCCCTCCACTTT.

The V call is TRBV19, the J call TRBJ2-7, with 9 bases fitting TRBD1. Trimming removed 4 bases from V and 3 bases from J; junction bases left unmatched: 13. The CDR3 is 17 amino acids. Looked up from germline, CDR1 is LNHDA and CDR2 is SQIVND (reference sequence). The CDR3 DNA reads as TGTGCCAGTAGTACCCCCTCCGGACAGGGGCGGGTCTACGAGCAGTACTTC. Its translation is CASSTPSGQGRVYEQYF.

The chain couples TRBV14 to TRBJ2-7; 7 bases line up with TRBD1. Looked up from germline, CDR1 is SGHDN and CDR2 is FVKESK. After removal of 1 base from V and 2 bases from J, the junction contained 5 bases not matched to a gene. This CDR3 spans 15 amino acids. The chain's CDR3 is CASSQGQGWAYEQYF. In DNA form, the CDR3 reads TGTGCCAGCAGCCAAGGACAGGGATGGGCCTACGAGCAGTACTTC. The variable domain in full, completed from reference TRBV14 and TRBJ2-7, reads EAGVTQFPSHSVIEKGQTVTLRCDPISGHDNLYWYRRVMGKEIKFLLHFVKESKQDESGMPNNRFLAERTGGTYSTLKVQPAELEDSGVYFCASSQGQGWAYEQYFGPGTRLTVT.

This rearrangement joins TRBV9 to TRBJ1-6; TRBD1 matches at 10 bases. This CDR3 comprises 15 residues. With 3 bases clipped from V and 6 bases from J, the junction kept 3 bases outside the gene matches. Germline values: CDR1 SGDLS, CDR2 YYNGEE. For the CDR3, the DNA is TGTGCCAGCAGCGCCGACAGGGGGCTTAATTCACCCCTCCACTTT. This translates into CASSADRGLNSPLHF. The entire variable domain, with the rest obtained from reference TRBV9 and TRBJ1-6, is as follows: DSGVTQTPKHLITATGQRVTLRCSPRSGDLSVYWYQQSLDQGLQFLIQYYNGEERAKGNILERFSAQQFPDLHSELNLSSLELGDSALYFCASSADRGLNSPLHFGNGTRLTVT.

Written as DNA, the CDR3 is TGTGCTAGTGGGGAAACGGACAGGGCGCCCTACGAGCAGTACTTC. Residues: CASGETDRAPYEQYF. V gene TRBV12-5 combines with J gene TRBJ2-7; 8 bases align to TRBD1. The CDR3 runs 15 residues. Losses at the gene ends were 6 bases for V and 2 bases for J; bases not matched to a gene: 9. Germline CDR1 LGHNT, CDR2 FRNRAP.

The rearrangement uses TRBV7-2 and TRBJ2-6, with 7 bases identical to TRBD1. Germline trimming cut 7 bases from V and 4 bases from J; bases unmatched to any gene: 4. The length of the CDR3 is 14 residues. Germline V gene sequence: CDR1 SGHTA, CDR2 FQGNSA. The CDR3 reads CASNPGQGANVLTF. The CDR3, as DNA: TGTGCCAGCAACCCGGGACAGGGGGCCAACGTCCTGACTTTC.

The chain carries TRBV10-1 and TRBJ2-3; TRBD2 aligns across 9 bases. Germline CDR1 is WNHNN and CDR2 is SYGVQD (reference sequence). CDR3 length: 16 residues. The V segment lost 3 bases and the J segment 5 bases; nucleotides outside the gene matches: 9. CDR3 nucleotide sequence: TGCGCCAGCAGTGAAAGTGGGCGGGGGGGCCGAGATACGCAGTATTTT. Protein product: CASSESGRGGRDTQYF.

This rearrangement joins TRBV28 to TRBJ2-7; TRBD2 might be the D (6 bases). CDR3 size: 13 residues. Germline assignment: CDR1 MDHEN and CDR2 SYDVKM. Between the trimmed V and J ends, which lost 6 bases and 1 base, there was a span of 10 bases. CDR3 DNA sequence: TGTGCCAGCAGGCCGGGACTGTCCTACGAGCAGTACTTC. Residues: CASRPGLSYEQYF.

V is TRBV7-9 and J is TRBJ1-5; 10 bases align to TRBD1. The germline V gene has CDR1 SEHNR and CDR2 FQNEAQ (reference sequence). The CDR3 runs to 17 residues. The V segment lost 6 bases and the J segment 0 bases; nucleotides outside the gene matches: 8. DNA of the CDR3: TGTGCCAGCAGTACAGTGGGACAGGGGTATAGCAATCAGCCCCAGCATTTT. This sequence encodes CASSTVGQGYSNQPQHF.

The V gene is TRBV4-3, the J gene TRBJ1-6, with D possibly being TRBD1 (5 bases). The CDR3 covers 16 residues. Trimming took 0 bases from V and 5 from J, leaving 11 bases between them. Germline-derived CDR1 and CDR2 are LGHNA and YSLEER. The CDR3 region is CASSQDSQGNNSPLHF. The CDR3 DNA is TGCGCCAGCAGCCAAGATAGCCAGGGAAATAATTCACCCCTCCACTTT.

CDR3 amino acids: CASSVSGAQYF. CDR3 nucleotides: TGTGCCAGCAGTGTGTCGGGGGCGCAGTATTTT. The chain couples TRBV2 to TRBJ2-3; possible D gene TRBD2, 6 bases. The CDR3 is 11 residues long. The V and J ends lost 4 bases and 10 bases respectively, with 9 bases between them. CDR1 and CDR2 from the germline V gene are SNHLY and FYNNEI.

The gene calls are TRBV27 and TRBJ2-1; D is uncertain. The length of the CDR3 is 13 residues. V shed 1 base and J shed 10 bases, with 11 bases lying between them. Germline V lookup: CDR1 MNHEY, CDR2 SMNVEV (reference sequence). The chain's CDR3 is CASSLFWAQEQFF. DNA of the CDR3: TGTGCCAGCAGTTTATTCTGGGCCCAGGAGCAGTTCTTC.